The 4 T cell receptor beta chains below come from one sample, sequenced in a study of control samples from healthy donors and cancer patients. Assay used: immunoSEQ multiplex PCR; TCRdb lists only in-frame clones, some missing. In the table there are about 98,000 clones, about 90% of which are singletons. What was sequenced was blood. The receptors derive from a woman aged 18-30 years in good health.

The chain couples TRBV6-5 to TRBJ1-1; D may be TRBD1 (6 bases). Trimming took off 9 bases at V and 1 base at J, with 12 bases between the two ends. Per the germline V gene, CDR1 is MNHEY and CDR2 is SVGAGI. The CDR3 runs to 13 residues. The CDR3: CASKMTGNTEAFF. The CDR3 nucleotides are TGTGCCAGTAAAATGACAGGGAACACTGAAGCTTTCTTT.

This chain joins TRBV24-1 and TRBJ2-5; possibly TRBD2 for D (7 bases). Trimming shortened V by 3 bases and J by 4 bases, and 11 bases separated the two germline ends. The germline V gene encodes CDR1 KGHDR and CDR2 SFDVKD. CDR3 length: 14 amino acids. CDR3 in amino acids: CATSDGGGVETQYF. The DNA of the CDR3 is TGTGCCACCAGTGATGGGGGGGGCGTAGAGACCCAGTACTTC.

V is TRBV6-4 and J is TRBJ2-1; TRBD1 matches 11 bases. V gave up 2 bases and J gave up 10 bases; unmatched junction bases: 1. The CDR3 totals 13 residues. CDR1 and CDR2 from the germline V gene are MRHNA and SNTAGT. In DNA, the CDR3 is TGTGCCAGCAGTGACGGGGACAGGGGGGAGCAGTTCTTC. Protein product: CASSDGDRGEQFF.

The table lists this clone with a few counts. The V call is TRBV6-6, the J call TRBJ2-1, with 11 bases matching TRBD1. This CDR3 spans 15 amino acids. The junction had 4 bases not matched to a gene; V was cut back by 2 bases and J by 7 bases. Germline V lookup: CDR1 MNHNY, CDR2 SVGAGI (reference sequence). The CDR3 here is CASSYEGTGGNEQFF. DNA of the CDR3: TGTGCCAGCAGTTACGAGGGGACAGGGGGGAATGAGCAGTTCTTC.